This T cell receptor (beta chain) was identified during a study of T cell repertoires in cytomegalovirus infection. TCRdb ran MiXCR on the reads and lists one entry per CDR3 protein. This sample carries nearly 450,000 distinct CDR3 sequences, approximately 31% of them seen once, and the ten largest clones take approximately 15%. V lost 0 bases and J 0 bases, leaving 9 bases between the germline ends. From germline, CDR1 is MNHEY and CDR2 SVGEGT. The CDR3 contains 16 residues. The clonotype originates from a human donor in good health (CMV status not recorded). Some clones in this sample may be carry-over from other donors' samples. This rearrangement joins TRBV6-2 or TRBV6-3 to TRBJ1-5; D is undetermined. The specimen was PBMCs. CDR3 region: CASSYSSRYSNQPQHF. In DNA, the CDR3 is TGTGCCAGCAGTTACTCATCCCGCTATAGCAATCAGCCCCAGCATTTT.